These T cell receptor beta chains were read from a single sample in a study of OX40 agonist ivuxolimab in advanced cancers. TCRdb's table, derived via immunoSEQ multiplex PCR, lists solely in-frame clones and lacks some. The sample comprises just over 15,000 clones, around 60% of which are singletons, and 7.5% to 9.5% rests with the top ten. The material was CD4+ or CD8+ T cells sorted from blood, obtained in a trial of the OX40 agonist ivuxolimab. All receptors derive from an adult with an advanced solid tumor such as melanoma, head and neck, liver or kidney cancer. The conserved cysteine and the conserved F or W are not part of the CDR3 here.

j_gene: TRBJ2-1
v_gene: TRBV9
CDR3aa: ASSVEDSPPGYNEQF

j_gene: TRBJ2-1
v_gene: TRBV4-1
CDR3aa: ASSQTGSSYNEQF

j_gene: TRBJ2-2
v_gene: TRBV5-6
CDR3aa: ASSPVLGSVNTGELF

j_gene: TRBJ2-5
v_gene: TRBV9
CDR3aa: ASSALGLGLAGEETQY

j_gene: TRBJ1-5
v_gene: TRBV6-5
CDR3aa: ASSSYDSSGQPQH

j_gene: TRBJ2-7
v_gene: TRBV6-1
CDR3aa: ASKEQQY

j_gene: TRBJ2-3
v_gene: TRBV19
CDR3aa: ASSPKVTSTDTQY

j_gene: TRBJ2-7
v_gene: TRBV6-5
CDR3aa: ASSLNSGDYEQY

j_gene: TRBJ1-3
v_gene: TRBV5-6
CDR3aa: ASSLGAVLNTIY

j_gene: TRBJ2-3
v_gene: TRBV11-2
CDR3aa: ASSFSRGPVSSVY

j_gene: TRBJ2-7
v_gene: TRBV5-4
CDR3aa: ASSFGTLGNEQY

j_gene: TRBJ1-6
v_gene: TRBV6-5
CDR3aa: ASSHRRSNNSPLH

j_gene: TRBJ2-3
v_gene: TRBV4-2
CDR3aa: ASSPGLFTDTQY

j_gene: TRBJ2-5
v_gene: TRBV4-3
CDR3aa: ASSQGDREAETQY

j_gene: TRBJ1-5
v_gene: TRBV6-8
CDR3aa: ASSRTGWSNQPQH

j_gene: TRBJ1-6
v_gene: TRBV4-1
CDR3aa: ASSQFEDANSPLH

j_gene: TRBJ2-5
v_gene: TRBV7-9
CDR3aa: ASSLGGQETQY

j_gene: TRBJ2-7
v_gene: TRBV5-4
CDR3aa: ASSLRGGYEQY

j_gene: TRBJ1-2
v_gene: TRBV7-9
CDR3aa: ASSLADGYT

j_gene: TRBJ1-4
v_gene: TRBV4-1
CDR3aa: ASSHSWGRTNEKLF

j_gene: TRBJ2-2
v_gene: TRBV5-1
CDR3aa: ASSLTGRSTGELF

j_gene: TRBJ2-2
v_gene: TRBV4-2
CDR3aa: ASSQGTWGTTGELF

j_gene: TRBJ2-1
v_gene: TRBV11-3
CDR3aa: ASSSIYNEQF

j_gene: TRBJ2-1
v_gene: TRBV4-1
CDR3aa: ASSQDTSGPPNYNEQF

j_gene: TRBJ2-5
v_gene: TRBV7-2
CDR3aa: ASSLYSQPQETQY

j_gene: TRBJ2-2
v_gene: TRBV9
CDR3aa: ASSWGGENTGELF

j_gene: TRBJ2-1
v_gene: TRBV5-4
CDR3aa: ASMLAGGLEQF

j_gene: TRBJ2-2
v_gene: TRBV7-6
CDR3aa: ASSASGRTGELF

j_gene: TRBJ2-7
v_gene: TRBV7-3
CDR3aa: ASSSPGTGVSYEQY

j_gene: TRBJ1-2
v_gene: TRBV5-2
CDR3aa: ASSHSTGNYGYT

j_gene: TRBJ2-1
v_gene: TRBV5-6
CDR3aa: ASSPDRDEQF

j_gene: TRBJ2-2
v_gene: TRBV28
CDR3aa: ASRPWRSGELF

j_gene: TRBJ2-3
v_gene: TRBV30
CDR3aa: AWSGEGTQSTDTQY

j_gene: TRBJ2-3
v_gene: TRBV4-1
CDR3aa: ASSPGGLAGEPTDTQY

j_gene: TRBJ2-2
v_gene: TRBV6-5
CDR3aa: ASSYSDGELF

j_gene: TRBJ2-2
v_gene: TRBV9
CDR3aa: ASSAFGGTPGGELF

j_gene: TRBJ2-7
v_gene: TRBV27
CDR3aa: ASSLFRGKYEQY

j_gene: TRBJ1-6
v_gene: TRBV5-4
CDR3aa: ASSFGGSPLH

j_gene: TRBJ2-3
v_gene: TRBV4-1
CDR3aa: ASRFLVGYTDTQY

j_gene: TRBJ2-3
v_gene: TRBV10-1
CDR3aa: ASSPSGTATDTQY

j_gene: TRBJ2-2
v_gene: TRBV2
CDR3aa: ASSEIAGQPNTGELF